This T cell receptor beta chain appears in the sequencing data of a study of response to subunit inactivated influenza vaccine. TCRdb reprocessed the RT-PCR reads with MiXCR, giving one entry per CDR3 protein. This table holds around 490,000 distinct CDR3 sequences, 7.5% to 8.5% found once. Study-wide points: Every seasonal influenza vaccination brings in few new T cells, the authors suggested.

This clonotype appeared many times. What it binds is not known. The sequencing used PBMCs from blood, collected less than 30 months after vaccination. The receptor comes from a man in his fifties or sixties who received an inactivated influenza vaccine.

The CDR3 nucleotides are TGTGCCAGCAGCCTAATGGGGGGGTATCAAGAGACCCAGTACTTC. The encoded protein is CASSLMGGYQETQYF. This chain links TRBV11-2 with TRBJ2-5, with 7 bases lining up with TRBD2. J gave up 2 bases and V 5 bases, and 8 bases lay outside the gene matches. The CDR3 covers 15 residues. Germline-derived CDR1 and CDR2 are SGHAT and FQNNGV. The full variable domain, its missing parts supplied by reference TRBV11-2 and TRBJ2-5, is EAGVAQSPRYKIIEKRQSVAFWCNPISGHATLYWYQQILGQGPKLLIQFQNNGVVDDSQLPKDRFSAERLKGVDSTLKIQPAKLEDSAVYLCASSLMGGYQETQYFGPGTRLLVL.